The 17 T cell receptor beta chains given below trace back to one sample, sequenced in a study of blood T cell repertoires in COVID-19. The protocol was immunoSEQ multiplex PCR, while the TCRdb copy is restricted to in-frame clones and leaves out a portion. This sample has about 16,000 clones; 85% to 95% occur once, and the top ten carry 6% to 9%. The sequenced sample consisted of peripheral blood. Source of these receptors: a human donor with active COVID-19. The donor label of this sample is uncertain.

The chain links TRBV30 to TRBJ2-5, with 11 bases identical to TRBD2. The CDR3 consists of 15 residues. Germline assignment: CDR1 GTSNPN and CDR2 SVGIG (reference sequence). Trimming removed 0 bases from V and 4 bases from J; junction bases left unmatched: 4. The CDR3 nucleotides read TGTGCCTGGAGTGTACTCGGGACTAGCGGAGAGACCCAGTACTTC. Translating gives CAWSVLGTSGETQYF.

The chain recombines TRBV30 with TRBJ2-7; D remains ambiguous. Trimming took 2 bases from V and 3 from J, leaving 11 bases between them. The CDR3 is 13 amino acids. CDR1 is GTSNPN, CDR2 SVGIG, per germline (reference sequence). CDR3 in amino acids: CAWSRGVLYEQYF. CDR3 in DNA: TGTGCCTGGAGTCGCGGCGTCCTCTACGAGCAGTACTTC.

The chain has TRBV6-6 and TRBJ2-7, with D perhaps TRBD2 (6 bases). CDR1 is MNHNY, CDR2 SVGAGI, per germline (reference sequence). The CDR3 has 16 amino acids. V shed 6 bases and J shed 5 bases, with 23 bases lying between them. The CDR3 nucleotides read TGTGCCAGCAGGCCGACCGGGGGAGCGGGTCGGAACGAGCAGTACTTC. Protein product: CASRPTGGAGRNEQYF.

The chain recombines TRBV6-5 with TRBJ2-7; TRBD2 matches 13 bases. With 7 bases clipped from V and 5 bases from J, the junction kept 5 bases outside the gene matches. The CDR3 runs 14 residues. Per germline, CDR1 MNHEY and CDR2 SVGAGI. The CDR3: CASIRTSGSHEQYF. In DNA, the CDR3 is TGTGCCAGCATTCGGACTAGCGGGAGCCACGAGCAGTACTTC.

The genes are TRBV28 and TRBJ2-6; D possibly corresponds to TRBD2 (6 bases). The CDR3 contains 15 residues. Per germline, CDR1 MDHEN and CDR2 SYDVKM. The V end was cut by 4 bases, the J end by 3 bases, with 10 bases between. The CDR3 DNA reads as TGTGCCAGCAGTTGGAGGGGCGTTGGGGCCAACGTCCTGACTTTC. Amino acid sequence: CASSWRGVGANVLTF.

The chain couples TRBV28 to TRBJ1-5; D remains unclear. The CDR3 is 14 amino acids. CDR1 MDHEN and CDR2 SYDVKM come from the germline V gene. Trimming stripped 4 bases from V and 9 bases from J, with 16 bases between. For the CDR3, the DNA is TGTGCCAGCAGTTCGGCCGGGGTGTTTACGCCCCAGCATTTT. It codes for CASSSAGVFTPQHF.

This chain links TRBV29-1 with TRBJ1-2; maybe TRBD1 (6 bases). CDR3 length: 15 residues. The V gene lost 4 bases and the J gene lost 4 bases, with 19 bases spanning the gap. CDR1 is SQVTM and CDR2 is ANQGSEA in the germline V gene. CDR3 residues: CSVGGNRELVYGYTF. The CDR3 region has the DNA TGCAGCGTTGGAGGGAACAGGGAGCTCGTCTATGGCTACACCTTC.

This chain connects TRBV7-8 to TRBJ2-1; 10 bases line up with TRBD2. CDR3 length: 17 amino acids. V lost 0 bases, J lost 4 bases, and 6 bases stayed unmatched. Per germline, CDR1 SGHVS and CDR2 FQNEAQ. This CDR3 reads CASSLALAGVGYNEQFF. CDR3 bases: TGTGCCAGCAGCTTAGCCCTAGCGGGAGTGGGGTACAATGAGCAGTTCTTC.

The V gene is TRBV30, the J gene TRBJ2-7; D may be TRBD1 (5 bases). The CDR3 is 14 amino acids. V lost 0 bases, J lost 2 bases, and 11 bases lay in between. CDR1 GTSNPN and CDR2 SVGIG come from the germline V gene (reference sequence). The CDR3 DNA reads TGTGCCTGGAGTGTACTCCCAGGGCCCTACGAGCAGTACTTC. This gives the protein CAWSVLPGPYEQYF.

V and J are TRBV19 and TRBJ2-2; TRBD1 aligns across 11 bases. This CDR3 has 14 residues. Trimming took 10 bases from V and 5 from J; bases not matched to a gene: 6. The germline CDR1 and CDR2 sequences are LNHDA and SQIVND (reference sequence). CDR3 loop: CATAGQGGTGELFF. CDR3 DNA sequence: TGTGCCACCGCGGGACAGGGGGGAACCGGGGAGCTGTTTTTT. Supplemented by reference TRBV19 and TRBJ2-2, the full variable domain reads DGGITQSPKYLFRKEGQNVTLSCEQNLNHDAMYWYRQDPGQGLRLIYYSQIVNDFQKGDIAEGYSVSREKKESFPLTVTSAQKNPTAFYLCATAGQGGTGELFFGEGSRLTVL.

The V and J genes are TRBV7-9 and TRBJ2-7; D ambiguous. Germline values: CDR1 SEHNR, CDR2 FQNEAQ (reference sequence). This CDR3 contains 13 residues. Trimming removed 1 base from V and 3 bases from J, with 7 bases in between. The CDR3 nucleotides read TGTGCCAGCAGCTTAGACACCAGCTACGAGCAGTACTTC. Translating it yields CASSLDTSYEQYF.

The gene calls are TRBV6-5 and TRBJ1-5; the D is unclear. The ends were cut back, 6 bases at V and 6 bases at J, with 18 bases in the middle. The CDR3 runs 15 residues. Germline CDR1 and CDR2: MNHEY and SVGAGI. CDR3 nucleotide sequence: TGTGCCAGCAGGGAGGACTTGCCGGGGTCTCAGCCCCAGCATTTT. Translation gives CASREDLPGSQPQHF.

The chain carries TRBV21-1 and TRBJ1-4; TRBD1, the D gene given by the table, was not confirmed from the DNA. TRBV21-1 corresponds to a pseudogene. The CDR3 consists of 16 residues. The CDR3 region has the DNA TGTGCCAGCAGCAAAGGACAGGGGGCGCAGGATGAAAAACTGTTTTTT. It encodes CASSKGQGAQDEKLFF.

The rearrangement links TRBV30 to TRBJ2-1; 10 nucleotides align to TRBD2. There are 17 residues in the CDR3. The V gene end was trimmed by 0 bases and the J gene end by 9 bases; junction bases not matched to a gene: 14. CDR1 GTSNPN and CDR2 SVGIG come from the germline V gene (reference sequence). CDR3 nucleotides: TGTGCCTGGAGTGTTGGAGCGGGAGGGCCGGGTGGTCGTGAGCAGTTCTTC. The encoded protein is CAWSVGAGGPGGREQFF. The full variable domain, in which reference TRBV30 and TRBJ2-1 provide the parts outside the CDR3, is SQTIHQWPATLVQPVGSPLSLECTVEGTSNPNLYWYRQAAGRGLQLLFYSVGIGQISSEVPQNLSASRPQDRQFILSSKKLLLSDSGFYLCAWSVGAGGPGGREQFFGPGTRLTVL.

The chain is built from TRBV28 and TRBJ1-2; D unresolved. This CDR3 spans 10 amino acids. The V end lost 3 bases, the J end lost 8 bases, and 4 bases lay between the germline ends. CDR1 and CDR2 (germline): MDHEN, SYDVKM. In DNA form, the CDR3 reads TGTGCCAGCAGTTTGAGAGGCTACACCTTC. Its translation is CASSLRGYTF.

V usage is TRBV5-4 and J usage is TRBJ2-3; 11 bases are a match to TRBD2. The V gene's germline CDR1 is SGHNT and CDR2 YYREEE (reference sequence). The CDR3 has 16 amino acids. V trimming: 2 bases; J trimming: 2 bases; junction bases outside the gene matches: 4. CDR3 sequence: CASSFGLAGNTDTQYF. The DNA of the CDR3 is TGTGCCAGCAGCTTCGGACTAGCGGGTAACACAGATACGCAGTATTTT. The full variable domain, with the rest looked up from reference TRBV5-4 and TRBJ2-3, is ETGVTQSPTHLIKTRGQQVTLRCSSQSGHNTVSWYQQALGQGPQFIFQYYREEENGRGNFPPRFSGLQFPNYSSELNVNALELDDSALYLCASSFGLAGNTDTQYFGPGTRLTVL.

This chain joins TRBV11-2 and TRBJ1-5; 10 nucleotides line up with TRBD1. The CDR3 spans 15 residues. V lost 5 bases and J lost 5; bases outside the gene matches: 6. Germline CDR1 SGHAT, CDR2 FQNNGV. CDR3 sequence reads: CASSPGQGFDQPQHF. The CDR3 DNA is TGTGCCAGCAGCCCGGGACAGGGGTTTGATCAGCCCCAGCATTTT.